This entry is about one T cell receptor (beta chain). Its cognate antigen has yet to be identified. Base-call qualities are not available, and no considerably larger clone is one nucleotide away. TCRbeta CDR3 regions were amplified from genomic DNA by means of the immunoSEQ Assay, a bias-controlled multiplex PCR. From the authors' description of their analysis: Nucleated cell counts per sample were estimated from amplification of reference gene primers within the assay. Sequence reads were collapsed and filtered to measure the absolute abundance of every unique TCRbeta CDR3 rearrangement. Productive Simpson clonality was computed per sample as the square root of Simpson's diversity index over productive rearrangements. The clones in this table, taken by TCRdb from immuneACCESS, are in-frame only. Not every clone is retained; where verified, under half of the shortfall comes from an unresolved V gene, and the cause of the rest is unknown. Clone size and the V and J calls come from that table; the DNA yielded D and trimming. In this sample the table shows about 190,000 clones, about 77% of which occur a single time. The ten top clones hold roughly 2.8% of the sample.

The data originate from a study of blood T cell repertoires in COVID-19 (dated by TCRdb to the early 2020s). A note on the overall study: Collaborator samples came from the United States, Italy and Spain and covered acute and convalescent phases of COVID-19. A de-identified subject ID, COVID-19 status, age in years and sex were almost always included in the sample metadata. HLA class I and class II types, where available, came from metadata supplied by the sample provider rather than from assay-based typing. Subjects who had been exposed to COVID-19, were actively infected with it, or had recovered from it provided the deeply sampled blood TCRbeta repertoires that made up the dataset. The material from the prospective study consisted of cDNA or gDNA derived from T cells, B-cell-depleted T cells, or PBMCs. The samples were drawn from two sources: the first 160 participants of the ongoing ImmuneRACE study, and 1,254 subjects contributed by 6 global collaborators. The repertoires were made available in a free public database intended to serve as a resource for research on the immune response to SARS-CoV-2. Study-wide conclusions, independent of this receptor: Clinical and demographic metadata were provided uncurated, with the amount varying by source and participant.

Collaborating institutions collected whole blood in K2EDTA tubes following their own protocols. For TCRbeta analysis, collaborator samples were shipped as frozen whole blood, as isolated PBMCs, or as DNA extracted from either sample type. CDR1 and CDR2 were assigned from the germline V gene (reference sequence) as LNHDA and SQIVND. CDR3 length: 18 amino acids, cysteine to phenylalanine. The CDR3 DNA has 54 bases and is translated from base 1. V gives up 1 base and J gives up 7 bases, and the segment between their germline ends measures 20 bases. The source is a woman aged 80 or over with active or convalescent COVID-19. The source material was peripheral blood. The chain employs TRBV19 and TRBJ1-6; the D segment cannot be called with confidence. In nucleotide form, the sequence is TGTGCCAGTAGTATAGGGAGCCGAGATGGAGGGAGAAATTCACCCCTCCACTTT. The encoded protein is CASSIGSRDGGRNSPLHF.